The 14 T cell receptor beta chains given below trace back to one sample, sequenced in a study of blood T cell repertoires in COVID-19. TCRdb's table, derived via immunoSEQ multiplex PCR, lists solely in-frame clones and lacks some. The sample includes approximately 150,000 clones, over 75% of them seen just once. Sequencing input: peripheral blood. Receptors were obtained from a man aged 65 to 85 with acute or convalescent COVID-19.

About this clone itself: Germline is not matched at one junction end, which may reflect a read error. Written as DNA, the CDR3 is TGTGCCGGCAGTTTACTAGGTGGAGGCAATCAGCCCCAGCATTTT. Encoded protein: CAGSLLGGGNQPQHF. The chain carries TRBV27 and TRBJ1-5; D is undetermined. The germline CDR1 and CDR2 sequences are MNHEY and SMNVEV (reference sequence). The CDR3 runs 15 residues.

DNA for the CDR3: TGTGCCAGCAGTTACGAGATGAGCTCTGGGGCCAACGTCCTGACTTTC. This encodes CASSYEMSSGANVLTF. This chain uses TRBV27 with TRBJ2-6; D ambiguous. This CDR3 has 16 residues. V gave up 4 bases and J gave up 0 bases, with 10 bases separating them. Germline V gene data show CDR1 as MNHEY and CDR2 as SMNVEV (reference sequence).

The chain recombines TRBV6-1 with TRBJ1-1; 7 bases align to TRBD1. J gave up 0 bases and V 3 bases, and 7 bases lay outside the gene matches. Germline V CDR1 and CDR2: MNHNS, SASEGT. This CDR3 has 16 residues. CDR3 in amino acids: CASSDRTGVMNTEAFF. Written as DNA, the CDR3 is TGTGCCAGCAGTGACCGGACAGGCGTTATGAACACTGAAGCTTTCTTT.

The J gene is TRBJ1-5, the V gene TRBV2, with D possibly matching TRBD1 (5 bases). The V gene lost 4 bases and the J gene lost 5 bases, with 12 bases spanning the gap. Germline CDR1 is SNHLY and CDR2 is FYNNEI. The length of the CDR3 is 14 residues. CDR3: CASSGSGGYQPQHF. CDR3 nucleotides: TGTGCCAGCAGTGGGTCGGGGGGATATCAGCCCCAGCATTTT.

The chain recombines TRBV3-1 (or the pseudogene TRBV3-2) with TRBJ2-5; 14 bases match TRBD2. Germline V gene lookup returns CDR1 LGHDT and CDR2 YNNKEL (reference sequence). The CDR3 runs to 17 residues. V trimming: 3 bases; J trimming: 1 base; junction bases outside the gene matches: 4. CDR3 in amino acids: CASSQYGTSGGQETQYF. CDR3 in DNA: TGTGCCAGCAGCCAGTACGGGACTAGCGGGGGCCAAGAGACCCAGTACTTC.

In its sample, this clone was seen a few times. The rearrangement links TRBV7-9 to TRBJ1-2; D uncertain. With 4 bases removed from V and 8 bases from J, the gap between germline ends came to 14 bases. The CDR3 sequence is 13 residues long. The germline V gene has CDR1 SEHNR and CDR2 FQNEAQ (reference sequence). CDR3 region: CASSSLGLRGYTF. CDR3 coding DNA: TGTGCCAGCAGCTCCCTTGGTCTTAGAGGCTACACCTTC.

This chain links TRBV7-9 with TRBJ1-5; D gene ambiguous. There are 15 residues in the CDR3. The V end was cut by 2 bases, the J end by 2 bases, with 10 bases between. The germline gives CDR1 SEHNR, CDR2 FQNEAQ (reference sequence). The CDR3 sequence is CASSLYGGGNQPQHF. The DNA of the CDR3 is TGTGCCAGCAGCTTATACGGAGGAGGCAATCAGCCCCAGCATTTT.

This chain links TRBV28 with TRBJ1-5; D not certain. The germline gives CDR1 MDHEN, CDR2 SYDVKM. Trimming cost V 10 bases and J 2 bases, with 15 bases left between them. This CDR3 has 14 residues. The CDR3 nucleotides read TGTGCCACCTCTAAGTACGGTGGCAATCAGCCCCAGCATTTT. Its protein product is CATSKYGGNQPQHF.

The J gene is TRBJ1-6, the V gene TRBV5-1; TRBD1 matches 9 bases. With 6 bases clipped from V and 6 bases from J, the junction kept 7 bases outside the gene matches. The CDR3 is 15 residues long. Per the germline V gene, CDR1 is SGHRS and CDR2 is YFSETQ. This CDR3 reads CASTMGQGSNSPLHF. The DNA of the CDR3 is TGCGCCAGCACGATGGGACAGGGAAGTAATTCACCCCTCCACTTT.

This clone was seen just once. This chain links TRBV11-2 with TRBJ1-5; D is ambiguous. V lost 1 base to trimming and J lost 5 bases, with 15 bases between them. This CDR3 is 16 amino acids long. Germline V gene data show CDR1 as SGHAT and CDR2 as FQNNGV. The CDR3 DNA reads TGTGCCAGCAGCTTAGGATCATTGGGAGAAGATCAGCCCCAGCATTTT. Protein sequence: CASSLGSLGEDQPQHF. Filled out from reference TRBV11-2 and TRBJ1-5, the complete variable domain reads EAGVAQSPRYKIIEKRQSVAFWCNPISGHATLYWYQQILGQGPKLLIQFQNNGVVDDSQLPKDRFSAERLKGVDSTLKIQPAKLEDSAVYLCASSLGSLGEDQPQHFGDGTRLSIL.

The chain combines TRBV12-3 or TRBV12-4 with TRBJ1-3; TRBD1 matches at 7 bases. The trim removed 2 bases at V and 7 bases at J, leaving 2 bases unmatched. The CDR3 runs 13 residues. The CDR3 nucleotides read TGTGCCAGCAGTTTAACACAGGGGAACACCATATATTTT. It encodes CASSLTQGNTIYF.

CDR3 DNA sequence: TGTGCCAGCAGACCGGGACAGGTCAATTCACCCCTCCACTTT. Protein product: CASRPGQVNSPLHF. V gene TRBV27 combines with J gene TRBJ1-6, with 8 bases lining up with TRBD1. V lost 6 bases and J lost 7; bases outside the gene matches: 5. CDR3 length equals 14 residues. Looked up from germline, CDR1 is MNHEY and CDR2 is SMNVEV (reference sequence).

This clone was observed a handful of times. The V call is TRBV7-3, the J call TRBJ2-2; 15 bases map to TRBD2. V lost 5 bases, J lost 4 bases, and 11 bases stayed unmatched. Germline V lookup: CDR1 SGHTA, CDR2 FQGTGA. CDR3 length equals 19 residues. CDR3: CASSLRTSGRAGVTGELFF. The CDR3 DNA reads TGTGCCAGCAGCCTGAGGACTAGCGGGAGGGCCGGGGTCACCGGGGAGCTGTTTTTT.

The chain is built from TRBV21-1 and TRBJ1-2; TRBD1, the table's D call, was not compared with the DNA. TRBV21-1 is tagged as a pseudogene. CDR3 length: 18 residues. Here the CDR3 DNA reads TGTGCCAGCAGCAAAGCGCAGGACAGGGTGCCCAGAAACTATGGCTACACCTTC. Protein: CASSKAQDRVPRNYGYTF.